This T cell receptor beta chain was observed in a study of CD8 T cells in ankylosing spondylitis. The length of the CDR3 is 15 residues. CDR1 and CDR2 (germline): MDHEN, SYDVKM. The V end was cut by 5 bases, the J end by 4 bases, with 15 bases between. Notes on the study in general: Disease-associated clones were reportedly significantly overrepresented in matched ankylosing spondylitis synovial fluid. Under 10 highly homologous variants formed a TCR beta motif that appeared characteristic of ankylosing spondylitis blood. Earlier reports found some motif variants in synovial fluid and blood in reactive arthritis.

TCRdb reprocessed the 5' RACE reads with MiXCR, giving one entry per CDR3 protein. The table lists 220,000 or so distinct CDR3 sequences, around 18% of them singletons. This clonotype was observed a few times. The antigen is unknown. Material for sequencing was blood, either unsorted or a sorted T cell fraction (not recorded which). The source is a male donor with ankylosing spondylitis. The V and J genes are TRBV28 and TRBJ2-1; a possible D gene is TRBD1 (7 bases). This chain's CDR3 is CASSPRGVGYNEQFF. The DNA for the CDR3 is TGTGCCAGCAGTCCCAGGGGGGTTGGATACAATGAGCAGTTCTTC.